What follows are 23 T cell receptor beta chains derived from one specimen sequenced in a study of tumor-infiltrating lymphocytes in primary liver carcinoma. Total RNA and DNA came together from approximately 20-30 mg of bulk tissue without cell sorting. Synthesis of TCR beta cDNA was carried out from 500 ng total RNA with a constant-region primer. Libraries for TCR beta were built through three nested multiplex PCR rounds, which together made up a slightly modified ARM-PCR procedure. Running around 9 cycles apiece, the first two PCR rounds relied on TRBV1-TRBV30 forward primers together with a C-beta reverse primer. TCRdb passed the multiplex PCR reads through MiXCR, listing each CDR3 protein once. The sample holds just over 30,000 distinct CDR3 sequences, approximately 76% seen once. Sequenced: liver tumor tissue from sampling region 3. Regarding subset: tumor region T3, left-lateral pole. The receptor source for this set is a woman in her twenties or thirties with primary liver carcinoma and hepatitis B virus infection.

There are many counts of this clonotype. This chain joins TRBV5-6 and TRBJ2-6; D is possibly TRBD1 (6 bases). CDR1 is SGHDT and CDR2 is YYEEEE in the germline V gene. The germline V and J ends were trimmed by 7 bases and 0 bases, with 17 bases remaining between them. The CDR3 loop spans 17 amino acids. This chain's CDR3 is CASVLLGQISGANVLTF. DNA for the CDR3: TGTGCCAGCGTTCTTTTAGGACAGATCTCTGGGGCCAACGTCCTGACTTTC. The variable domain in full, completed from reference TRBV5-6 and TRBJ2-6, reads DAGVTQSPTHLIKTRGQQVTLRCSPKSGHDTVSWYQQALGQGPQFIFQYYEEEERQRGNFPDRFSGHQFPNYSSELNVNALLLGDSALYLCASVLLGQISGANVLTFGAGSRLTVL.

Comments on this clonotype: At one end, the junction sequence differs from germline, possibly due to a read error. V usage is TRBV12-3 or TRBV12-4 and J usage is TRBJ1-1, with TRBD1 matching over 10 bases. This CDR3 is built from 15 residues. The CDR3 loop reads CTSSLVTGGRTEAVF. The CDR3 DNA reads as TGTACCAGCAGTTTAGTGACAGGGGGCCGGACTGAAGCTGTCTTT.

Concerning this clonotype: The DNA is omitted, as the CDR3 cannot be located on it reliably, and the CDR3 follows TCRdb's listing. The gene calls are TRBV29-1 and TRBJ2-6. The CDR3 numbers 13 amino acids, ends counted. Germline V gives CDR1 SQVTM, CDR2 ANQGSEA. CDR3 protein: CSAVGRGANLMTF.

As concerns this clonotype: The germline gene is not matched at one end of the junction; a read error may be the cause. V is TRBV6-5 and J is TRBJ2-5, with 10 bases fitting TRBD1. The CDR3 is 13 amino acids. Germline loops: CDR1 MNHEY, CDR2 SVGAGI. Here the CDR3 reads CTSSTDRGPAQYF. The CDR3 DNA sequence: TGTACCAGCAGTACCGACAGGGGGCCGGCCCAGTACTTC.

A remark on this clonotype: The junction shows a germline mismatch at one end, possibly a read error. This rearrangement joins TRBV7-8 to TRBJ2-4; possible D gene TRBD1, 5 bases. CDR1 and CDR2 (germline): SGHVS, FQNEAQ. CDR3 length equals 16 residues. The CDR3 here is CASSPSQELDKNIQYF. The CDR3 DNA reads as TGTGCCAGCAGCCCCTCTCAGGAATTGGACAAAAACATTCAATACTTC.

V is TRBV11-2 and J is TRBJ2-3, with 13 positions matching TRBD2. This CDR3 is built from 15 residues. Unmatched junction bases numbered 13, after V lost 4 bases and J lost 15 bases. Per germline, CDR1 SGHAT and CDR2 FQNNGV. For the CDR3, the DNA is TGTGCCAGCAGCTCGGGACTAGCGGGACCAGATACGAAATATTTT. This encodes CASSSGLAGPDTKYF.

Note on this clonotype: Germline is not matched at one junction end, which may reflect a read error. The CDR3 coding sequence is TGCGCCAGCAGCGAGACGGAACTAGCGTCGACAGATACACAGTATTTT. Its translation: CASSETELASTDTQYF. The rearrangement joins TRBV5-1 to TRBJ2-3, with 7 bases lining up with TRBD2. Germline V CDR1 and CDR2: SGHRS, YFSETQ. The CDR3 runs 16 residues.

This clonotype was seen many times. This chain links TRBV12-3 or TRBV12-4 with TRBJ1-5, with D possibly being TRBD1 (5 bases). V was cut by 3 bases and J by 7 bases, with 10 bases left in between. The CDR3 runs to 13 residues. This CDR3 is CASSLAGRQPQHF. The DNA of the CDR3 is TGTGCCAGCAGTTTGGCGGGACGGCAGCCCCAGCATTTT.

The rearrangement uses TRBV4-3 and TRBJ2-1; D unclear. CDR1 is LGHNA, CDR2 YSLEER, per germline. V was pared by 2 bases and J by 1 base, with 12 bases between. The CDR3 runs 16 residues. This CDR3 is CASSQYVGRSYNEQFF. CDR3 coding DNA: TGCGCCAGCAGCCAATATGTGGGAAGGTCCTACAATGAGCAGTTCTTC.

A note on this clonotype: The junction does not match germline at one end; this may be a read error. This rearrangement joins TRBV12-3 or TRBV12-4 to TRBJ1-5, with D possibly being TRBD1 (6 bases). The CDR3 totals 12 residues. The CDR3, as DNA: TGTACCAGCAACACTCAGGGGCAGCCCCTGCATTTT. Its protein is CTSNTQGQPLHF.

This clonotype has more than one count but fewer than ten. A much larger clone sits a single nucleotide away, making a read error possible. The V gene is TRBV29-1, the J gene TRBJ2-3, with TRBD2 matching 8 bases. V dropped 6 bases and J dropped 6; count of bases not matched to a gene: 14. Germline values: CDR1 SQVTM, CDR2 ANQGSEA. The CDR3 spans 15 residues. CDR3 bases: TGCAGCGTCACCTATGGGAGCGGGAGTGCTGATACGCAGTATTTT. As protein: CSVTYGSGSADTQYF.

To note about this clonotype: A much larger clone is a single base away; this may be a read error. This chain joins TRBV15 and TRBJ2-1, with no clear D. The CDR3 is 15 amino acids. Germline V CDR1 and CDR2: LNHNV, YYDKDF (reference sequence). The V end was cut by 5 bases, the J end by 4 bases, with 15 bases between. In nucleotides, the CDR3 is TGTGCCACCAGCGATCCTGGCTGGTCATACAATGAGCAGTTCTTC. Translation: CATSDPGWSYNEQFF.

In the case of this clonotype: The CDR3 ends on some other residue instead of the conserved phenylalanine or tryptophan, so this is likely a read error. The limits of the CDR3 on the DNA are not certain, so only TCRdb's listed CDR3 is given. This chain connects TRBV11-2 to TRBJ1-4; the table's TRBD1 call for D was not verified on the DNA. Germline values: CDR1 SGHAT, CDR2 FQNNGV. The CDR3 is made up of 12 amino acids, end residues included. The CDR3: CVSRPWGENCFL.

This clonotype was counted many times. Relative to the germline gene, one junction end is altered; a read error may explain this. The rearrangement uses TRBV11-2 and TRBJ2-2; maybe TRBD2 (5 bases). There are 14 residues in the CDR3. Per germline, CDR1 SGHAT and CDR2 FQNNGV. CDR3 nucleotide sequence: TGTGCCAGCAGCCCTTATAGACGGGTCGGGGAGCTGCTTTTT. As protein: CASSPYRRVGELLF. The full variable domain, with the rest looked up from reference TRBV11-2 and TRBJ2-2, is EAGVAQSPRYKIIEKRQSVAFWCNPISGHATLYWYQQILGQGPKLLIQFQNNGVVDDSQLPKDRFSAERLKGVDSTLKIQPAKLEDSAVYLCASSPYRRVGELLFGEGSRLTVL.

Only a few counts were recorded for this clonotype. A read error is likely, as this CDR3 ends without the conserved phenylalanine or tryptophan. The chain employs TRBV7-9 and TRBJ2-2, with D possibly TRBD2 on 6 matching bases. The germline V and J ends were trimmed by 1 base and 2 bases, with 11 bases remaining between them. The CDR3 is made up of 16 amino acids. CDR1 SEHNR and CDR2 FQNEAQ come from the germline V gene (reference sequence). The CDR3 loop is CASSLVASVNTGELFS. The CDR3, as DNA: TGTGCCAGCAGCTTAGTAGCTAGCGTCAACACCGGGGAGCTGTTTTCT.

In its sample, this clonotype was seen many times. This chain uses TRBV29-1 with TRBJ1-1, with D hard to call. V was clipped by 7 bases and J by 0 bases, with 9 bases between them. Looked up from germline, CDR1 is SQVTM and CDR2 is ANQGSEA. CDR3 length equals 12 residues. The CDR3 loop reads CSGGGMNTEAFF. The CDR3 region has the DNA TGCAGCGGCGGAGGTATGAACACTGAAGCTTTCTTT.

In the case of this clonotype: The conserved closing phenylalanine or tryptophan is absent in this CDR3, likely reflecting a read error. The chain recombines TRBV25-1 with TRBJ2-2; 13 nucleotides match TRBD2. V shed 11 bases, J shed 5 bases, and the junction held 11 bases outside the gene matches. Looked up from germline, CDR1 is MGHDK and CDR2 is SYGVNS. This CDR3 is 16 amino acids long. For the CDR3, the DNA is TGTGCCGGCGGTGAGGGACTAGCGGGACTGACCGGGGAGCTGTTTTTA. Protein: CAGGEGLAGLTGELFL.

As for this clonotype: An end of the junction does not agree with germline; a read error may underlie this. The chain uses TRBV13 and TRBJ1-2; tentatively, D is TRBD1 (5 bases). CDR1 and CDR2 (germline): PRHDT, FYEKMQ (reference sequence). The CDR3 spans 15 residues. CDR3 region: CASSSRDGHGYGYTF. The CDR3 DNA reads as TGTGCCAGCAGCTCCCGTGACGGACACGGCTATGGCTACACTTTC.

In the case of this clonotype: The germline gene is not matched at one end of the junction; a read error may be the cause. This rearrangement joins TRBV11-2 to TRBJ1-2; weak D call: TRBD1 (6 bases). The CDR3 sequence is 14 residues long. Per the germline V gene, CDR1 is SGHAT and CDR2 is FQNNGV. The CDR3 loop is CVSSLAFVFGGYIF. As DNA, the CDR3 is TGTGTCAGCAGCTTAGCATTCGTGTTTGGGGGCTACATCTTC.

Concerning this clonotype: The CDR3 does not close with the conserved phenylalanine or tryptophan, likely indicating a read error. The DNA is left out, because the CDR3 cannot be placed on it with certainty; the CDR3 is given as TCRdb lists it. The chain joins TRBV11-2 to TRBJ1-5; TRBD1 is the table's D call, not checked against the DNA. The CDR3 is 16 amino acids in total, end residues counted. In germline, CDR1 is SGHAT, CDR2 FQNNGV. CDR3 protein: CASSLNFGTSNQPKHS.

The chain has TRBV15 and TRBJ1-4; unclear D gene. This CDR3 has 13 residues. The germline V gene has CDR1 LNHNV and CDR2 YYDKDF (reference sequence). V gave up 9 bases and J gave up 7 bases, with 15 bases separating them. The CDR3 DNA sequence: TGTGCCACTTGCAGAGATCGAGGTGAAAAACTGTTTTTT. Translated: CATCRDRGEKLFF.

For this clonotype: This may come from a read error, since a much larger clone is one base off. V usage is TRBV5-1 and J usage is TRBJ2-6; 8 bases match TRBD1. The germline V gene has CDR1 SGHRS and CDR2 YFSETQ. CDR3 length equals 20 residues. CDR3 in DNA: TGCGCCAGCAGCTTGGGGGCAGGGGGCGGTTCGGCCTCTGGGGCCAACATCCTGACTTTC. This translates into CASSLGAGGGSASGANILTF.

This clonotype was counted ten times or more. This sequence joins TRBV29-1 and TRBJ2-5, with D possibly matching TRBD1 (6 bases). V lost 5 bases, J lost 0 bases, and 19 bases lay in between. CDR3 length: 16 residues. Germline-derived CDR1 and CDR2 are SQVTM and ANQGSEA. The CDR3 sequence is CSVRPQDRRHQETQYF. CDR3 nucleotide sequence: TGCAGCGTTCGTCCCCAGGACAGAAGGCACCAAGAGACCCAGTACTTC.